One and the same sample provided the 25 T cell receptor beta chains below, sequenced in a study of T cell clonality in common variable immunodeficiency. Some clones are missing from TCRdb's copy, which holds only in-frame ones; the method was immunoSEQ multiplex PCR. Recorded here are tens of thousands of clones, with no singletons, and the ten leading clones hold 2% to 2.5%. Source material: peripheral blood mononuclear cells. The source is a person aged 18 to 75 in good health.

A few counts support this clone. This CDR3 is CASSMGLGKAFF. The DNA read from the CDR3 is TGTGCCAGTAGTATGGGACTCGGAAAA. The chain joins TRBV19 to TRBJ1-1; tentative D call: TRBD1 (5 bases). Coverage ceases 3 residues before the CDR3 finishes, and the germline J gene fills in the end. The CDR3 has 12 residues. CDR1 is LNHDA, CDR2 SQIVND, per germline (reference sequence).

Many counts were recorded for this clone. The read is 3 residues too short to cover the CDR3 end, so that end is filled in from the germline J gene. This chain joins TRBV20-1 and TRBJ1-5, with a possible D match to TRBD1 (5 bases). Germline V CDR1 and CDR2: DFQATT, SNEGSKA (reference sequence). The CDR3 spans 13 residues. The V gene lost 6 bases and the J gene lost 3 bases, with 12 bases spanning the gap. The DNA read from the CDR3 is TGCAGTGCCATAGTAGGGGACAATCAGCCC. The encoded protein is CSAIVGDNQP. The entire CDR3 sequence reads CSAIVGDNQPQHF.

Ten or more counts support this clone. The read terminates 3 residues before the CDR3 end, so the remaining end is supplied by the germline J gene. The rearrangement links TRBV30 to TRBJ2-7, with unresolved D. Per the germline V gene, CDR1 is GTSNPN and CDR2 is SVGIG (reference sequence). This CDR3 contains 13 residues. V was trimmed by 7 bases and J by 2 bases, leaving 15 bases between them. CDR3 region: CASTARFPYEQYF. The CDR3 bases that were read are TGTGCCTCCACAGCACGCTTCCCCTACGAG. The variable domain in full, completed from reference TRBV30 and TRBJ2-7, reads SQTIHQWPATLVQPVGSPLSLECTVEGTSNPNLYWYRQAAGRGLQLLFYSVGIGQISSEVPQNLSASRPQDRQFILSSKKLLLSDSGFYLCASTARFPYEQYFGPGTRLTVT.

This clone occurred many times. The read terminates 3 residues before the CDR3 end, so the remaining end is supplied by the germline J gene. The rearrangement joins TRBV5-6 to TRBJ1-2, with 9 bases that match TRBD1. This CDR3 region has 14 residues. The trim removed 4 bases at V and 4 bases at J, leaving 5 bases unmatched. Germline V gene lookup returns CDR1 SGHDT and CDR2 YYEEEE. The CDR3 here is CASSPGQGLYGYTF. CDR3 DNA, as far as it was read: TGTGCCAGCAGCCCCGGACAGGGGCTCTATGGC. Supplemented by reference TRBV5-6 and TRBJ1-2, the full variable domain reads DAGVTQSPTHLIKTRGQQVTLRCSPKSGHDTVSWYQQALGQGPQFIFQYYEEEERQRGNFPDRFSGHQFPNYSSELNVNALLLGDSALYLCASSPGQGLYGYTFGSGTRLTVV.

This clone was detected many times. The read ends 3 residues before the CDR3 terminus; that terminus is restored from the germline J gene. V and J are TRBV5-6 and TRBJ1-1; D gene uncertain. Trimming took 5 bases from V and 5 from J, leaving 13 bases between them. This CDR3 comprises 13 residues. CDR1 and CDR2 (germline): SGHDT, YYEEEE. The covered CDR3 bases are TGTGCCAGCAGTTACGGAGAGGGTACTGAA. It codes for CASSYGEGTE. The entire CDR3 protein is CASSYGEGTEAFF.

This clone was seen many times. From the germline J gene comes the end of the CDR3, since the read stops 3 residues before it. The chain recombines TRBV2 with TRBJ2-1, with D uncertain. Trimming shortened V by 4 bases and J by 7 bases, and 8 bases separated the two germline ends. The CDR3 is 12 amino acids. CDR1 and CDR2 from the germline V gene are SNHLY and FYNNEI. CDR3 bases read: TGTGCCAGCAGTGTTGGTCGGAATGAG. Amino acids: CASSVGRNE. The CDR3 in its entirety is CASSVGRNEQFF.

This clone was found many times. The read falls 3 residues short of the CDR3 end, and the missing part is taken from the germline J gene. The chain links TRBV19 to TRBJ1-5, with a weak D call TRBD1 (6 bases). Between the trimmed V and J ends, which lost 3 bases and 3 bases, there was a span of 12 bases. The CDR3 runs to 15 residues. Germline V gene data show CDR1 as LNHDA and CDR2 as SQIVND (reference sequence). The sequenced part of the CDR3 DNA is TGTGCCAGTAGTATCCCGGGGGGGGCCAATCAGCCC. Translated: CASSIPGGANQP. The full CDR3 is CASSIPGGANQPQHF.

This clone was found many times. The CDR3 end is not reached by the read, which stops 3 residues before it; the germline J gene fills it in. The V gene is TRBV9, the J gene TRBJ2-2; TRBD2 agrees at 11 bases. The J segment lost 8 bases and the V segment lost 2 bases, leaving 8 bases of the junction unmatched. Germline lookup yields CDR1 SGDLS and CDR2 YYNGEE. The CDR3 has 16 residues. Incomplete CDR3 DNA: TGTGCCAGCAGCGTTTCTAGCGGGGGGACCTCGGGGGAG. Protein: CASSVSSGGTSGE. The complete CDR3 protein is CASSVSSGGTSGELFF.

In its sample, this clone was seen many times. Read coverage stops 3 residues before the CDR3 terminus; the germline J gene supplies the remainder. The chain links TRBV7-9 to TRBJ2-7, with 7 bases that match TRBD1. This CDR3 is built from 14 residues. From germline, CDR1 is SEHNR and CDR2 FQNEAQ (reference sequence). V was clipped by 1 base and J by 1 base; unmatched bases: 1. CDR3 region: CASSLGTGSYEQYF. The CDR3 bases that were read are TGTGCCAGCAGCTTAGGGACAGGTTCCTACGAG.

This clone was picked up many times. The read halts 3 residues ahead of the CDR3 end, with the missing end drawn from the germline J gene. The V call is TRBV30, the J call TRBJ1-4; D perhaps matches TRBD1 (6 bases). This CDR3 spans 15 amino acids. V lost 1 base and J 8 bases, leaving 17 bases between the germline ends. Germline CDR1 reads GTSNPN; CDR2 reads SVGIG (reference sequence). CDR3 bases read: TGTGCCTGGAGTGCCACAGGGTCGTCTGGGGAAAAA. It codes for CAWSATGSSGEK. The entire CDR3 reads CAWSATGSSGEKLFF.

This clone was detected many times. Coverage ceases 3 residues before the CDR3 finishes, and the germline J gene fills in the end. The V and J genes are TRBV19 and TRBJ1-2; D ambiguous. Germline-derived CDR1 and CDR2 are LNHDA and SQIVND (reference sequence). This CDR3 comprises 14 residues. Deletions cut 1 base from V and 7 bases from J, with 13 bases between. The CDR3 bases that were read are TGTGCCAGTAGTATAGGGGCCAGACCGATTGGC. The encoded protein is CASSIGARPIG. The full CDR3 is CASSIGARPIGYTF.

This clone occurred many times. The CDR3 is cut off 3 residues early in the read; its end comes from the germline J gene. Other DNA sequences in this specimen translate into the identical CDR3. The chain uses TRBV7-6 and TRBJ1-2; D not resolved. Germline assignment: CDR1 SGHVS and CDR2 FNYEAQ. This CDR3 is built from 12 residues. This CDR3 reads CASSLEGYGYTF. The DNA read from the CDR3 is TGTGCCAGCAGCTTAGAAGGGTACGGC.

This clone was counted many times. The missing CDR3 end, 3 residues past where the read stops, is filled in from the germline J gene. J is TRBJ2-2 and V is TRBV18, with TRBD2 matching 11 bases. V lost 2 bases, J lost 4 bases, and 0 bases stayed unmatched. The CDR3 is 15 amino acids. Germline V gene data show CDR1 as KGHSH and CDR2 as LQKENI. This CDR3 is CASSPTSGSTGELFF. The CDR3 DNA, read in part, is TGTGCCAGCTCACCAACTAGCGGGAGCACCGGGGAG. The full variable domain, rest sourced from reference TRBV18 and TRBJ2-2, is NAGVMQNPRHLVRRRGQEARLRCSPMKGHSHVYWYRQLPEEGLKFMVYLQKENIIDESGMPKERFSAEFPKEGPSILRIQQVVRGDSAAYFCASSPTSGSTGELFFGEGSRLTVL.

This clone was seen a few times. The read is 3 residues too short to cover the CDR3 end, so that end is filled in from the germline J gene. J is TRBJ1-2 and V is TRBV29-1; no firm D call. This CDR3 is built from 14 residues. CDR1 SQVTM and CDR2 ANQGSEA come from the germline V gene. The V end was cut by 3 bases, the J end by 3 bases, with 14 bases between. This CDR3 reads CSVERAGSDYGYTF. Incomplete CDR3 DNA: TGCAGCGTTGAGAGGGCAGGCTCGGACTATGGC.

In its sample, this clone was seen many times. The read is 3 residues too short to cover the CDR3 end, so that end is filled in from the germline J gene. The rearrangement links TRBV20-1 to TRBJ1-6, with a weak D call TRBD1 (6 bases). The germline CDR1 and CDR2 sequences are DFQATT and SNEGSKA (reference sequence). The CDR3 has 16 amino acids. V was shortened by 0 bases and J by 5 bases, with 14 bases between the two germline ends. The sequenced part of the CDR3 DNA is TGCAGTGCTAGAGACGCCGGGACAAGCAATAATTCACCC. This gives the protein CSARDAGTSNNSP. The full CDR3 protein is CSARDAGTSNNSPLHF.

A remark on this clone: The observed sequence ends 3 residues before the CDR3 terminus, with the missing tail filled in from the germline J gene. This chain uses TRBV7-9 with TRBJ1-2; TRBD1 aligns across 7 bases. Germline V lookup: CDR1 SEHNR, CDR2 FQNEAQ (reference sequence). This CDR3 comprises 12 residues. CDR3 sequence reads: CASSLLGGDYTF. CDR3 bases read: TGTGCCAGCAGCTTGTTAGGGGGCGAC.

This clone was counted many times. From the germline J gene comes the end of the CDR3, since the read stops 3 residues before it. This sequence joins TRBV2 and TRBJ1-1, with D possibly TRBD1 on 6 matching bases. Deletions cut 4 bases from V and 2 bases from J, with 14 bases between. Per the germline V gene, CDR1 is SNHLY and CDR2 is FYNNEI. CDR3 length: 15 residues. CDR3 DNA (partial): TGTGCCAGCAGTGCCCCACAGGGAGACAACACTGAA. It specifies CASSAPQGDNTE. The CDR3 in its entirety is CASSAPQGDNTEAFF.

Many counts were recorded for this clone. The missing CDR3 end, 3 residues past where the read stops, is filled in from the germline J gene. V gene TRBV20-1 combines with J gene TRBJ2-5; 11 nucleotides line up with TRBD2. V gave up 6 bases and J gave up 4 bases; unmatched junction bases: 1. The germline CDR1 and CDR2 sequences are DFQATT and SNEGSKA (reference sequence). The CDR3 has 12 residues. CDR3 residues: CSALAGGETQYF. CDR3 DNA, as far as it was read: TGCAGTGCCCTAGCGGGAGGAGAGACC.

The sample holds many counts of this clone. The read stops 3 residues short of the end of the CDR3; the missing end is completed from the germline J gene. The chain joins TRBV6-2 or TRBV6-3 to TRBJ2-5; D tentatively fits TRBD1 or TRBD2 (6 bases each). CDR3 length: 12 amino acids. CDR1 and CDR2 from the germline V gene are MNHEY and SVGEGT. V lost 8 bases to trimming and J lost 6 bases, with 13 bases between them. CDR3 bases read: TGTGCCAGCGCGGGACACCTTAAGACC. Protein sequence: CASAGHLKT. The full CDR3 protein is CASAGHLKTQYF.

This clone was detected ten times or more. CDR3 bases read: TGTGCCTGGAGGACCCCCAAGATAGCGGGAGTTTTCGAG. Residues: CAWRTPKIAGVFE. The full CDR3 is CAWRTPKIAGVFEQYF. This chain connects TRBV30 to TRBJ2-7, with 9 positions matching TRBD2. The read ends 3 residues before the CDR3 terminus; that terminus is restored from the germline J gene. This CDR3 is built from 16 residues. V lost 3 bases, J lost 6 bases, and 15 bases stayed unmatched. CDR1 GTSNPN and CDR2 SVGIG come from the germline V gene (reference sequence).

This clone showed up many times. The read terminates 3 residues before the CDR3 end, so the remaining end is supplied by the germline J gene. The rearrangement joins TRBV6-1 to TRBJ2-3, with D hard to call. Trimming removed 3 bases at V and 4 bases at J, with 11 bases between. This CDR3 has 14 amino acids. Germline values: CDR1 MNHNS, CDR2 SASEGT. This CDR3 reads CASSDPPFADTQYF. Incomplete CDR3 DNA: TGTGCCAGCAGTGATCCCCCCTTCGCAGATACG.

This clone occurred many times. One end of the junction does not line up with germline, which may come from a read error. The CDR3 end falls 3 residues outside the read, so it is completed with the germline J gene. This chain links TRBV7-7 with TRBJ2-3, with D unresolved. CDR3 size: 12 residues. Germline V gives CDR1 SSHAT, CDR2 FNYEAQ (reference sequence). CDR3 sequence reads: CASSFHVDTQYF. Partial CDR3 DNA: TGTGCTAGCAGCTTCCATGTGGATACG.

This clone was seen repeatedly, ten times or more. The DNA read from the CDR3 is TGTGCCAGTAGTATACTCCGGGGAGATACG. Amino acids: CASSILRGDT. The full-length CDR3 reads as CASSILRGDTQYF. The chain couples TRBV19 to TRBJ2-3; a possible D gene is TRBD2 (5 bases). The read is 3 residues too short to cover the CDR3 end, so that end is filled in from the germline J gene. This CDR3 region has 13 residues. The V end was cut by 2 bases, the J end by 5 bases, with 8 bases between. Per the germline V gene, CDR1 is LNHDA and CDR2 is SQIVND (reference sequence).

At least ten counts were recorded for this clone. Read sequence stops 3 residues before the CDR3 end, and the germline J gene provides the missing end. J is TRBJ2-7 and V is TRBV2; D gene ambiguous. The V gene's germline CDR1 is SNHLY and CDR2 FYNNEI. V was trimmed by 7 bases and J by 5 bases, leaving 9 bases between them. The CDR3 totals 11 residues. The sequenced part of the CDR3 DNA is TGTGCCAGCAACTCCCGAAACGAG. Its protein product is CASNSRNE. The entire CDR3 is CASNSRNEQYF.

This clone has ten or more counts. Read coverage stops 3 residues before the CDR3 terminus; the germline J gene supplies the remainder. The chain employs TRBV19 and TRBJ2-7; 11 bases align to TRBD2. In germline, CDR1 is LNHDA, CDR2 SQIVND (reference sequence). The CDR3 has 15 amino acids. V dropped 7 bases and J dropped 0; count of bases not matched to a gene: 5. CDR3 residues: CASMALAGASYEQYF. The CDR3 DNA, read in part, is TGTGCCAGTATGGCACTAGCGGGAGCCTCCTACGAG.